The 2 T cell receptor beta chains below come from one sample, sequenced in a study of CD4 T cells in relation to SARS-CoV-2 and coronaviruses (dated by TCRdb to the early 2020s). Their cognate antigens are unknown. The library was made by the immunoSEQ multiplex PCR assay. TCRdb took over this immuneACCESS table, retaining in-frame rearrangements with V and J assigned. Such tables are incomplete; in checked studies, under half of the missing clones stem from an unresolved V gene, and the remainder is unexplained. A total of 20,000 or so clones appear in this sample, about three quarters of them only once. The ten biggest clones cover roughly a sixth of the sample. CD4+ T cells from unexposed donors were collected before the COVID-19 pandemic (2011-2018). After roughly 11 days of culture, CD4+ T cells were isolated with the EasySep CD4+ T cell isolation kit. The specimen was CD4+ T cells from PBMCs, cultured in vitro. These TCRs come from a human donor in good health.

Written as DNA, the CDR3 is TGTGCCAGTAGCGCAGCTTGGTCTCGGACTGAAGCTTTCTTT. It yields the protein CASSAAWSRTEAFF. V gene TRBV19 combines with J gene TRBJ1-1; the D is unclear. CDR3 length: 14 amino acids. The germline CDR1 and CDR2 sequences are LNHDA and SQIVND (reference sequence). Between the trimmed V and J ends, which lost 6 bases and 5 bases, there was a span of 16 bases.

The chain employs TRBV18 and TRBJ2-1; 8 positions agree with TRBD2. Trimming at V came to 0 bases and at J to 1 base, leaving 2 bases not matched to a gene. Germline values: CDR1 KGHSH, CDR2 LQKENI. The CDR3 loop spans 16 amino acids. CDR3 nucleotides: TGTGCCAGCTCACCACCTCCTAGCGGGTCCTACAATGAGCAGTTCTTC. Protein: CASSPPPSGSYNEQFF.